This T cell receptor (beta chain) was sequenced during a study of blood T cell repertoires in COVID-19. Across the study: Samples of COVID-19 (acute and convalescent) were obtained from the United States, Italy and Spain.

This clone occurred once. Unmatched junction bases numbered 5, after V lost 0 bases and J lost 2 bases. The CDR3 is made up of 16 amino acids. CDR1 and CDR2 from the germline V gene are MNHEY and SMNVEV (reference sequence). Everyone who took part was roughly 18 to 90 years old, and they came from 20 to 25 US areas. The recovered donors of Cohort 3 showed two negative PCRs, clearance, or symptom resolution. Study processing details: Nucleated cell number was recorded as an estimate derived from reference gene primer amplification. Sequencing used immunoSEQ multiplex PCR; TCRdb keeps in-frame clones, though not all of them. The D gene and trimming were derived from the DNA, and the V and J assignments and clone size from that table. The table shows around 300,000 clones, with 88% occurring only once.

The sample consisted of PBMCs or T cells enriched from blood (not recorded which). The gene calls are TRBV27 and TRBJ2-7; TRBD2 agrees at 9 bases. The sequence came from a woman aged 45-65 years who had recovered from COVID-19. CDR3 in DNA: TGTGCCAGCAGTTTATCGCGGCGGGAGGGACCCTACGAGCAGTACTTC. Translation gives CASSLSRREGPYEQYF.